One and the same sample provided the 31 T cell receptor beta chains below, sequenced in a study of T cell repertoires in cytomegalovirus infection. Antigens of these TCRs are unknown. One entry per CDR3 protein, called by TCRdb with MiXCR from the reads. The data show about 920,000 distinct CDR3 sequences, approximately 30% seen once. Sequencing used cultured CD8+ T cells from PBMCs, obtained from culture after CMV antigen stimulation. These receptors all come from a human donor in good health (CMV status not recorded). Some clones in this sample may be carry-over from other donors' samples.

This clonotype has more than one count but fewer than ten. The CDR3 region has the DNA TGTGCCAGCAGCCCGCGGGACAGAACCTACGAGCAGTACTTC. It is translated as CASSPRDRTYEQYF. V usage is TRBV7-9 and J usage is TRBJ2-7; tentative D call: TRBD1 (7 bases). Germline V CDR1 and CDR2: SEHNR, FQNEAQ (reference sequence). The CDR3 has 14 amino acids. V lost 5 bases to trimming and J lost 2 bases, with 13 bases between them. The full variable domain, its missing parts supplied by reference TRBV7-9 and TRBJ2-7, is DTGVSQNPRHKITKRGQNVTFRCDPISEHNRLYWYRQTLGQGPEFLTYFQNEAQLEKSRLLSDRFSAERPKGSFSTLEIQRTEQGDSAMYLCASSPRDRTYEQYFGPGTRLTVT.

This clonotype has just a few counts. The gene calls are TRBV6-2 or TRBV6-3 and TRBJ2-2; D is ambiguous. This CDR3 comprises 11 residues. Germline V gene lookup returns CDR1 MNHEY and CDR2 SVGEGT. Between the trimmed V and J ends, which lost 6 bases and 9 bases, there was a span of 8 bases. DNA of the CDR3: TGTGCCAGCAGCCCCAAATGGGAGCTGTTTTTT. Translating gives CASSPKWELFF.

The gene calls are TRBV7-6 and TRBJ1-1; D is unclear. Germline values: CDR1 SGHVS, CDR2 FNYEAQ. The V end lost 0 bases, the J end lost 8 bases, and 19 bases lay between the germline ends. The CDR3 is 16 residues long. CDR3 sequence (DNA): TGTGCCAGCAGCTTAGCCCCTGCACAGCCGGAGTGGGAAGCTTTCTTT. Translating it yields CASSLAPAQPEWEAFF.

The sample holds many counts of this clonotype. The V and J genes are TRBV7-2 and TRBJ1-6, with 8 bases that match TRBD1. V shed 6 bases and J 9 bases; nucleotides not matched to a gene: 7. Germline assignment: CDR1 SGHTA and CDR2 FQGNSA. The CDR3 runs 14 residues. The CDR3 region is CASRPGQGSSPLHF. The CDR3 DNA sequence: TGTGCCAGCAGGCCTGGACAGGGAAGTTCACCCCTCCACTTT.

In DNA form, the CDR3 reads TGTGCCAGCAGTGGACGTAGCGGGGGGGCCCAAGAGACCCAGTACTTC. Amino acids: CASSGRSGGAQETQYF. The genes are TRBV25-1 and TRBJ2-5; the match to TRBD2 covers 11 bases. CDR1 MGHDK and CDR2 SYGVNS come from the germline V gene. Germline trimming cut 4 bases from V and 1 base from J; bases unmatched to any gene: 5. The CDR3 covers 16 residues.

The rearrangement links TRBV7-4 to TRBJ2-3; 9 bases match TRBD2. The CDR3 has 17 amino acids. With V trimmed by 2 bases and J by 4 bases, 10 bases remained unmatched. The germline V gene has CDR1 SGHVT and CDR2 SQSDAQ. The CDR3 DNA is TGTGCCAGCAGCTTAAGGCCTAGCGGGGAAGTCCCAGATACGCAGTATTTT. It is translated as CASSLRPSGEVPDTQYF.

This clonotype was counted between two and nine times. The V and J genes are TRBV2 and TRBJ2-7; possibly TRBD1 for D (5 bases). V shed 7 bases and J shed 2 bases, with 12 bases lying between them. This CDR3 has 13 residues. From germline, CDR1 is SNHLY and CDR2 FYNNEI. CDR3 coding DNA: TGTGCCAGCAATGCAGCAGGGACCTACGAGCAGTACGTC. The encoded protein is CASNAAGTYEQYV.

This clonotype was counted a few times. The chain links TRBV5-6 to TRBJ2-6; TRBD1 is a possible D gene (6 bases). The CDR3 consists of 18 residues. V lost 0 bases, J lost 2 bases, and 15 bases lay in between. The germline CDR1 and CDR2 sequences are SGHDT and YYEEEE. The CDR3 DNA sequence: TGTGCCAGCAGCTTGGCCGGGAACTACAGGGCTGGGGCCAACGTCCTGACTTTC. It specifies CASSLAGNYRAGANVLTF.

The rearrangement uses TRBV5-5 and TRBJ2-7, with no clear D. With 4 bases removed from V and 7 bases from J, the gap between germline ends came to 9 bases. This CDR3 contains 11 residues. Germline V lookup: CDR1 SGHKS, CDR2 YYEKEE (reference sequence). CDR3 coding DNA: TGTGCCAGCAGCGTGGAAGGAGAGCAGTACTTC. Protein sequence: CASSVEGEQYF.

This clonotype was recorded a few times. The gene calls are TRBV11-3 and TRBJ2-5, with 9 bases aligning to TRBD2. The trim removed 3 bases at V and 1 base at J, leaving 6 bases unmatched. The CDR3 sequence is 16 residues long. Looked up from germline, CDR1 is SGHNT and CDR2 is YENEEA. The CDR3 nucleotides are TGTGCCAGCAGCTTGCGTAGCGGGGGACCCCAAGAGACCCAGTACTTC. Residues: CASSLRSGGPQETQYF.

V usage is TRBV2 and J usage is TRBJ1-2; D gene unclear. Between the trimmed V and J ends, which lost 0 bases and 0 bases, there was a span of 14 bases. The CDR3 sequence is 17 residues long. Germline-derived CDR1 and CDR2 are SNHLY and FYNNEI. The CDR3 DNA reads as TGTGCCAGCAGTGAAGCGCTTCTAGGAGAAACTAACTATGGCTACACCTTC. Translated: CASSEALLGETNYGYTF.

This clonotype was found a few times. The genes are TRBV10-3 and TRBJ2-1, with 11 nucleotides matching TRBD2. Germline CDR1 is ENHRY and CDR2 is SYGVKD. This CDR3 is built from 14 residues. J gave up 3 bases and V 8 bases, and 3 bases lay outside the gene matches. Here the CDR3 reads CAISTSGGYNEQFF. For the CDR3, the DNA is TGTGCCATCTCCACTAGCGGGGGCTACAATGAGCAGTTCTTC.

The V call is TRBV4-2, the J call TRBJ2-2; D remains ambiguous. Trimming cost V 0 bases and J 6 bases, with 11 bases left between them. The CDR3 totals 15 residues. Germline CDR1 is LGHNA and CDR2 is YNFKEQ. CDR3 nucleotide sequence: TGTGCCAGCAGCCAAGATTTCCCCTTCCCCGGGGAGCTGTTTTTT. This translates into CASSQDFPFPGELFF.

On this clonotype: At one of its ends the junction is not consistent with the germline gene, which may arise from a read error. This chain links TRBV13 with TRBJ2-4; 7 nucleotides align to TRBD1. The CDR3 spans 16 residues. CDR1 and CDR2 from the germline V gene are PRHDT and FYEKMQ (reference sequence). The CDR3 region is CTSSLGGREAKNIQYF. The CDR3 DNA reads TGTACCAGCAGCTTAGGGGGCAGAGAGGCCAAAAACATTCAGTACTTC. Looking up the rest from reference TRBV13 and TRBJ2-4 gives the full variable domain: AAGVIQSPRHLIKEKRETATLKCYPIPRHDTVYWYQQGPGQDPQFLISFYEKMQSDKGSIPDRFSAQQFSDYHSELNMSSLELGDSALYFCTSSLGGREAKNIQYFGAGTRLSVL.

With regard to this clonotype: A read error may account for a junction end that differs from germline. V and J are TRBV7-6 and TRBJ2-3; tentatively, D is TRBD2 (6 bases). The CDR3 loop spans 15 amino acids. Germline V lookup: CDR1 SGHVS, CDR2 FNYEAQ. The CDR3: CASSLAGGSTDAQYF. CDR3 DNA sequence: TGTGCCAGCAGCTTAGCGGGGGGAAGCACAGATGCGCAATATTTT.

In this sample, this clonotype turned up many times. This chain uses TRBV7-8 with TRBJ2-1; TRBD2 is a possible D gene (6 bases). Trimming took 1 base from V and 8 from J, leaving 9 bases between them. Germline loops: CDR1 SGHVS, CDR2 FQNEAQ. CDR3 length: 13 amino acids. The CDR3 DNA is TGTGCCAGCAGCTTAGGCAGCGGGTATGAGCAGTTCTTC. Translated: CASSLGSGYEQFF. Together with reference TRBV7-8 and TRBJ2-1, the CDR3 gives the full variable domain: GAGVSQSPRYKVAKRGQDVALRCDPISGHVSLFWYQQALGQGPEFLTYFQNEAQLDKSGLPSDRFFAERPEGSVSTLKIQRTQQEDSAVYLCASSLGSGYEQFFGPGTRLTVL.

This clonotype has just a few counts. The chain uses TRBV7-4 and TRBJ2-7, with a tentative D call TRBD1 (5 bases). Trimming took 4 bases from V and 6 from J, leaving 10 bases between them. This CDR3 has 12 residues. Per the germline V gene, CDR1 is SGHVT and CDR2 is SQSDAQ. CDR3 bases: TGTGCCAGCAGCTACAACAGGCTCGAGCAGTACTTC. Its protein product is CASSYNRLEQYF.

This clonotype was recorded a few times. DNA of the CDR3: TGTGCCAGCAGCTTAAGTACGGGACAGTTCTTCTATGGCTACACCTTC. Translated: CASSLSTGQFFYGYTF. The chain carries TRBV7-9 and TRBJ1-2, with 7 positions matching TRBD1. The CDR3 is 16 amino acids. Trimming cost V 2 bases and J 4 bases; bases outside gene matches: 10. Germline CDR1 is SEHNR and CDR2 is FQNEAQ (reference sequence).

This clonotype was seen a few times. V usage is TRBV7-2 and J usage is TRBJ1-6, with D perhaps matching TRBD1 (6 bases). The CDR3 loop spans 15 amino acids. The V end was cut by 6 bases, the J end by 7 bases, with 16 bases between. Germline V lookup: CDR1 SGHTA, CDR2 FQGNSA. Here the CDR3 DNA reads TGTGCCAGCAGAAAGACGCAGGGGATAAATTCACCCCTCCACTTT. Translated: CASRKTQGINSPLHF.

The V and J genes are TRBV6-5 and TRBJ2-7; D is possibly TRBD1 (6 bases). Per germline, CDR1 MNHEY and CDR2 SVGAGI. Deletions cut 0 bases from V and 6 bases from J, with 12 bases between. The CDR3 contains 14 residues. CDR3 region: CASSYSAVGAEQYV. The CDR3 DNA sequence: TGTGCCAGCAGTTACTCGGCTGTGGGGGCCGAGCAGTACGTC.

The V gene is TRBV6-2 or TRBV6-3, the J gene TRBJ1-3, with a weak D call TRBD1 (6 bases). The V gene lost 6 bases and the J gene lost 0 bases, with 12 bases spanning the gap. The CDR3 has 15 residues. CDR1 and CDR2 from the germline V gene are MNHEY and SVGEGT. Here the CDR3 DNA reads TGTGCCAGCAGAAAAGGACAGAGCTCTGGAAACACCATATATTTT. It encodes CASRKGQSSGNTIYF.

This clonotype was counted only a few times. CDR3 region: CASSLFLFGNTEAFF. As DNA, the CDR3 is TGTGCCAGCAGCTTGTTTTTGTTCGGTAACACTGAAGCTTTCTTT. The chain recombines TRBV7-6 with TRBJ1-1; the D is unclear. The CDR3 extends over 15 amino acids. V was trimmed by 3 bases and J by 2 bases, leaving 13 bases between them. The V gene's germline CDR1 is SGHVS and CDR2 FNYEAQ.

The rearrangement uses TRBV29-1 and TRBJ1-1; tentatively, D is TRBD1 (6 bases). The V gene lost 7 bases and the J gene lost 0 bases, with 9 bases spanning the gap. This CDR3 is built from 12 residues. CDR1 SQVTM and CDR2 ANQGSEA come from the germline V gene. CDR3 residues: CSGTGLNTEAFF. CDR3 nucleotide sequence: TGCAGCGGTACAGGGTTGAACACTGAAGCTTTCTTT. Together with reference TRBV29-1 and TRBJ1-1, the CDR3 gives the full variable domain: SAVISQKPSRDICQRGTSLTIQCQVDSQVTMMFWYRQQPGQSLTLIATANQGSEATYESGFVIDKFPISRPNLTFSTLTVSNMSPEDSSIYLCSGTGLNTEAFFGQGTRLTVV.

The chain has TRBV7-8 and TRBJ1-1, with TRBD1 matching over 7 bases. V was pared by 2 bases and J by 6 bases, with 6 bases of the junction left unmatched. This CDR3 comprises 14 residues. Germline V gives CDR1 SGHVS, CDR2 FQNEAQ. The CDR3 spells CASSLPFGQAEAFF. Written as DNA, the CDR3 is TGTGCCAGCAGCTTACCTTTCGGACAGGCTGAAGCTTTCTTT.

This chain links TRBV5-1 with TRBJ1-6, with D perhaps matching TRBD1 (5 bases). The CDR3 extends over 14 amino acids. Germline V gene sequence: CDR1 SGHRS, CDR2 YFSETQ. V was clipped by 2 bases and J by 8 bases, with 11 bases between them. CDR3 protein: CASSFGGEYSPLHF. The CDR3 bases are TGCGCCAGCAGCTTCGGAGGGGAATATTCACCCCTCCACTTT. Combining the CDR3 with reference TRBV5-1 and TRBJ1-6 gives the whole variable domain KAGVTQTPRYLIKTRGQQVTLSCSPISGHRSVSWYQQTPGQGLQFLFEYFSETQRNKGNFPGRFSGRQFSNSRSEMNVSTLELGDSALYLCASSFGGEYSPLHFGNGTRLTVT.

The CDR3 sequence is CASSFTRGDEQFF. In DNA, the CDR3 is TGTGCCAGCAGCTTCACCAGAGGGGATGAGCAGTTCTTC. The chain has TRBV7-6 and TRBJ2-1; possibly TRBD1 or TRBD2 for D (5 bases each). CDR1 is SGHVS, CDR2 FNYEAQ, per germline. Trimming shortened V by 3 bases and J by 8 bases, and 11 bases separated the two germline ends. This CDR3 contains 13 residues.

Note on this clonotype: One end of the junction does not line up with germline, which may come from a read error. This chain connects TRBV7-6 to TRBJ2-1; perhaps TRBD1 as D (5 bases). Germline CDR1 SGHVS, CDR2 FNYEAQ. This CDR3 is 12 amino acids long. DNA of the CDR3: TGTGCTAGCAGCTCCAGGGTGGGCGAGCAGTTCTTC. Its protein product is CASSSRVGEQFF.

This clonotype was counted between two and nine times. V gene TRBV4-1 combines with J gene TRBJ2-1; D not certain. The germline V gene has CDR1 MGHRA and CDR2 YSYEKL. The CDR3 length is 13 residues. Trimming stripped 2 bases from V and 6 bases from J, with 8 bases between. CDR3 DNA sequence: TGCGCCAGCAGCCAAACCTTGACCAATGAGCAGTTCTTC. As protein: CASSQTLTNEQFF.

The sample holds a few counts of this clonotype. J is TRBJ2-3 and V is TRBV20-1; 10 bases agree with TRBD2. Trimming removed 6 bases from V and 7 bases from J; junction bases left unmatched: 10. Germline loops: CDR1 DFQATT, CDR2 SNEGSKA (reference sequence). The CDR3 covers 14 residues. CDR3 region: CSAQRLAGEYTQYF. CDR3 nucleotide sequence: TGCAGTGCACAGAGGCTAGCGGGGGAATATACGCAGTATTTT.

The chain recombines TRBV28 with TRBJ2-3, with D tentatively TRBD1 (5 bases). The V end lost 3 bases, the J end lost 0 bases, and 7 bases lay between the germline ends. This CDR3 contains 14 residues. Germline V lookup: CDR1 MDHEN, CDR2 SYDVKM. The CDR3 region has the DNA TGTGCCAGCAGTTTCGACAGTAGCACAGATACGCAGTATTTT. Its translation: CASSFDSSTDTQYF.

This chain links TRBV6-5 with TRBJ2-1, with TRBD2 matching over 13 bases. The CDR3 has 16 residues. J was trimmed by 5 bases and V by 4 bases; bases with no gene match: 5. Germline assignment: CDR1 MNHEY and CDR2 SVGAGI. The CDR3 DNA is TGTGCCAGCAGTTCCCTGGGACTAGCGGGGCACAATGAGCAGTTCTTC. This sequence encodes CASSSLGLAGHNEQFF.